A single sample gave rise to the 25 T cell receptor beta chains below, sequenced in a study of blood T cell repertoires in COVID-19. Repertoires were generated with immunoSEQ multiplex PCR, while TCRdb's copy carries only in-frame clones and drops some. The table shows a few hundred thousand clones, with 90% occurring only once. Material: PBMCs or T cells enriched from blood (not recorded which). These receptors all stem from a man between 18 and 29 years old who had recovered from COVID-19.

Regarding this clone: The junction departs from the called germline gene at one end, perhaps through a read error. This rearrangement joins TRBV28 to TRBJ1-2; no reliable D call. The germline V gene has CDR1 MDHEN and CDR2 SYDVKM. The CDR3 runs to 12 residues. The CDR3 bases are TGTGCCAGCAGTCTCGGTCACTCCCAGGTCGCCTTC. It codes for CASSLGHSQVAF.

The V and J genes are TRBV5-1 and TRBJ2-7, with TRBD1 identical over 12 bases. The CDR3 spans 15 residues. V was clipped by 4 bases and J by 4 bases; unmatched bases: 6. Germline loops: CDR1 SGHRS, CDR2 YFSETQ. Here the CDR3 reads CASSLGTGGRYEQYF. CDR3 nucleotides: TGCGCCAGCAGCCTCGGGACAGGGGGCCGTTACGAGCAGTACTTC.

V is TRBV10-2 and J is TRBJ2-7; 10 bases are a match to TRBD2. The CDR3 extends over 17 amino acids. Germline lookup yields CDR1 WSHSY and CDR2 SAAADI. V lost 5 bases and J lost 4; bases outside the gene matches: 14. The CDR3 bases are TGCGCCAGCAGTCCCACCCCCACGACTAGCGGGTTTTACGAGCAGTACTTC. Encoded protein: CASSPTPTTSGFYEQYF.

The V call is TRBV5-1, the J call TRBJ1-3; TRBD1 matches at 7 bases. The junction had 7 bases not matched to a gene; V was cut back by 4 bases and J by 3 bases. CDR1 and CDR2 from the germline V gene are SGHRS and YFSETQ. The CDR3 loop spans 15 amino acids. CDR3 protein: CASSATQGYGNTIYF. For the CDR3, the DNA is TGCGCCAGCAGCGCCACACAGGGGTATGGAAACACCATATATTTT.

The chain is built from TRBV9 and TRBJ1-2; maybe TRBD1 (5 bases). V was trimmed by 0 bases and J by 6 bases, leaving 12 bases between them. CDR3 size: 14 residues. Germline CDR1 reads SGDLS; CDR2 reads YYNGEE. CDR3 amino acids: CASSVGGGNHGYTF. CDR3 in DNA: TGTGCCAGCAGCGTAGGTGGGGGGAACCATGGCTACACCTTC.

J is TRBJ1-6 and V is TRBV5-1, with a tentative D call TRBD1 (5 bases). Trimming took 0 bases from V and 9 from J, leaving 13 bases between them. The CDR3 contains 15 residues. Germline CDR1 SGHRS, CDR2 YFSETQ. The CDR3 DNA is TGCGCCAGCAGCTTGGATCAGGGTGTCGGTTCACCCCTCCACTTT. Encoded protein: CASSLDQGVGSPLHF.

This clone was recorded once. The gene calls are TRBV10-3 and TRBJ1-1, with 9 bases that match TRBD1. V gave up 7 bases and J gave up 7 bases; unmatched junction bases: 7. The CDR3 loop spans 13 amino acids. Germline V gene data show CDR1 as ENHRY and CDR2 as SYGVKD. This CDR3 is CAITTGGLGEAFF. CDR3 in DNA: TGTGCCATCACCACAGGGGGCCTGGGTGAAGCTTTCTTT.

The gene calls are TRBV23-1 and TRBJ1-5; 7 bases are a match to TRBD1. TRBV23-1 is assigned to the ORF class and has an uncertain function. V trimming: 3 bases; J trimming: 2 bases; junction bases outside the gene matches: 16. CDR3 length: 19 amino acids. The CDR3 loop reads CASSQQGTGARGGNQPQHF. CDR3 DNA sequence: TGCGCCAGCAGTCAGCAGGGAACAGGGGCTCGCGGAGGCAATCAGCCCCAGCATTTT.

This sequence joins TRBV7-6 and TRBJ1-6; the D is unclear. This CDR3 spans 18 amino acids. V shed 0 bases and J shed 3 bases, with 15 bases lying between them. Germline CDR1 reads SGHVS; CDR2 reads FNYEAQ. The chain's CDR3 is CASSLALTDSYYNSPLHF. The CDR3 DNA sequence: TGTGCCAGCAGCTTAGCCCTGACGGACTCATACTATAATTCACCCCTCCACTTT.

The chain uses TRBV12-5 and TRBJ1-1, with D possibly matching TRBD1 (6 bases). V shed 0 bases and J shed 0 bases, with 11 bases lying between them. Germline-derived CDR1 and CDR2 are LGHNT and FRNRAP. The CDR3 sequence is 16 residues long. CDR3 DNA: TGTGCTAGTGGTTTGGTAGCGACAGGTCTGAACACTGAAGCTTTCTTT. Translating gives CASGLVATGLNTEAFF.

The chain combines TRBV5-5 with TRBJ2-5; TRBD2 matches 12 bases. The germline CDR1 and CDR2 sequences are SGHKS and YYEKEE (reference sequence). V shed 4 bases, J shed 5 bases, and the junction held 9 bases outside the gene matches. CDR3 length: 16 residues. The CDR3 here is CASSRGTSGLGETQYF. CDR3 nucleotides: TGTGCCAGCAGCCGCGGGACTAGCGGGTTAGGGGAGACCCAGTACTTC.

CDR3 in amino acids: CASKPWKGTAYNSPLHF. The CDR3 DNA reads TGTGCCAGTAAGCCCTGGAAAGGGACAGCCTATAATTCACCCCTCCACTTT. This sequence joins TRBV19 and TRBJ1-6; 7 bases map to TRBD1. The trim removed 7 bases at V and 2 bases at J, leaving 11 bases unmatched. The germline gives CDR1 LNHDA, CDR2 SQIVND (reference sequence). This CDR3 is built from 17 residues.

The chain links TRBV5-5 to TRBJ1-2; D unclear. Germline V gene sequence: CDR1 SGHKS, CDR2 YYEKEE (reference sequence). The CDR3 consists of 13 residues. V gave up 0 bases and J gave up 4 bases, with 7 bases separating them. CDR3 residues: CASSLGTVYGYTF. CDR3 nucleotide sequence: TGTGCCAGCAGCTTGGGTACAGTCTATGGCTACACCTTC.

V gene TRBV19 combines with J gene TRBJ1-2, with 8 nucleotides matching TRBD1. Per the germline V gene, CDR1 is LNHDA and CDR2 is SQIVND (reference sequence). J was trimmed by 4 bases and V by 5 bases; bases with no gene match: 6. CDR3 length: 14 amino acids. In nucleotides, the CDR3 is TGTGCCAGTAGTCCCGGACAGGGCATCTATGGCTACACCTTC. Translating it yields CASSPGQGIYGYTF.

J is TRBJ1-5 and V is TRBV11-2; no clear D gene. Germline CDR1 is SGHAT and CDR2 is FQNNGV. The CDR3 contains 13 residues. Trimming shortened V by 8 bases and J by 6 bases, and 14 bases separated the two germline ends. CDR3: CASDSGTLQPQHF. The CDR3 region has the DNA TGTGCCAGCGATTCAGGAACTCTTCAGCCCCAGCATTTT.

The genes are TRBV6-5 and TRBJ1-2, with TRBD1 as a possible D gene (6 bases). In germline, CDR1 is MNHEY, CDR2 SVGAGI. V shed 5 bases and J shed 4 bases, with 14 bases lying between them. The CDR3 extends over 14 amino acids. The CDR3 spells CASSIEQGAYGYTF. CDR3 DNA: TGTGCCAGCAGTATCGAACAGGGTGCCTATGGCTACACCTTC.

The CDR3 DNA reads as TGTGCCATCAGTGAGTCCACAGGGGATGAGCAGTTCTTC. As protein: CAISESTGDEQFF. The genes are TRBV10-3 and TRBJ2-1, with 7 bases lining up with TRBD1. J lost 8 bases, V lost 0 bases, and 1 base had no gene match. Germline CDR1 reads ENHRY; CDR2 reads SYGVKD. This CDR3 spans 13 amino acids.

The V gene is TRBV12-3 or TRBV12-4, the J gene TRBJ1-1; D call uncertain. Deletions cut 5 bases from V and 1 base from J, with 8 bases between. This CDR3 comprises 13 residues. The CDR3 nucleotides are TGTGCCAGCAGTACTAATCCGAACACTGAAGCTTTCTTT. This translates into CASSTNPNTEAFF.

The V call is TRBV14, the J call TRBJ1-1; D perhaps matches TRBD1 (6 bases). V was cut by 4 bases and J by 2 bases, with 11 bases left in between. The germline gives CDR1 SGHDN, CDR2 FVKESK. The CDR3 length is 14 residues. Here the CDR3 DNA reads TGTGCCAGCAGCCCGTGGACAGAAAACACTGAAGCTTTCTTT. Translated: CASSPWTENTEAFF. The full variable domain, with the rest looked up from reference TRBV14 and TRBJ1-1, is EAGVTQFPSHSVIEKGQTVTLRCDPISGHDNLYWYRRVMGKEIKFLLHFVKESKQDESGMPNNRFLAERTGGTYSTLKVQPAELEDSGVYFCASSPWTENTEAFFGQGTRLTVV.

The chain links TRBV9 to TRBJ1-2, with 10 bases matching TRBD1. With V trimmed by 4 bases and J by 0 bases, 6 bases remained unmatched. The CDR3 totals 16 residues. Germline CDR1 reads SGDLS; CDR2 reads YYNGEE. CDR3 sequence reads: CASSQLGTGANYGYTF. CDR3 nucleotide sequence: TGTGCCAGCAGCCAACTTGGGACAGGGGCTAACTATGGCTACACCTTC. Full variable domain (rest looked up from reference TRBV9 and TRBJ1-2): DSGVTQTPKHLITATGQRVTLRCSPRSGDLSVYWYQQSLDQGLQFLIQYYNGEERAKGNILERFSAQQFPDLHSELNLSSLELGDSALYFCASSQLGTGANYGYTFGSGTRLTVV.

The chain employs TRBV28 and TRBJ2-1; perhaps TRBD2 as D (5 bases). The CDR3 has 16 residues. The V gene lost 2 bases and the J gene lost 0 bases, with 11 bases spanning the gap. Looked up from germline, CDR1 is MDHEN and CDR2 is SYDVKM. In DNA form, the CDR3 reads TGTGCCAGCAGTTTAGATACTAGTAACTCCTACAATGAGCAGTTCTTC. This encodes CASSLDTSNSYNEQFF.

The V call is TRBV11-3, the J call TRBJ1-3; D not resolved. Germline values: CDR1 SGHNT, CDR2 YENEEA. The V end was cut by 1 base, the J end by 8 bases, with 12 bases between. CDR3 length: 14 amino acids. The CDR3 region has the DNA TGTGCCAGCAGCTTAGTCGGGGTTTCGCACACCATATATTTT. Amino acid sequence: CASSLVGVSHTIYF.

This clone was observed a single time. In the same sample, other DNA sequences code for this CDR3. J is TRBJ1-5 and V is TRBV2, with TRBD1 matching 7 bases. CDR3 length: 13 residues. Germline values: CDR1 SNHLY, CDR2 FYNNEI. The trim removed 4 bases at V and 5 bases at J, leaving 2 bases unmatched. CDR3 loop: CASSGQGDQPQHF. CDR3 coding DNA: TGTGCCAGCAGTGGGCAGGGGGATCAGCCCCAGCATTTT.

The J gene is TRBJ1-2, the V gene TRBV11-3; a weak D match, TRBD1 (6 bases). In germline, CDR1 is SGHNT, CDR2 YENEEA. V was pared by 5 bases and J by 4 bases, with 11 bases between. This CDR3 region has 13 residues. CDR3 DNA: TGTGCCAGCAGCCTACAGGGTTCCTATGGCTACACCTTC. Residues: CASSLQGSYGYTF.

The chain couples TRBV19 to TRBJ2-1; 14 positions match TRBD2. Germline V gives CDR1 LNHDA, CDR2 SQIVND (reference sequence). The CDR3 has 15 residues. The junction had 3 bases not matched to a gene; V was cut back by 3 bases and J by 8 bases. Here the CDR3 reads CASSIGTSGSDEQFF. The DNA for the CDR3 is TGTGCCAGTAGTATCGGGACTAGCGGGAGCGATGAGCAGTTCTTC.